The clone carrying this TCR beta chain was counted many times. These data belong to a study of regulatory T cells in long-lasting Graves disease. From germline, CDR1 is LGHNT and CDR2 FRNRAP. CDR3 length: 16 residues. Trimming cost V 0 bases and J 5 bases; bases outside gene matches: 3. The sample's time point: newly diagnosed GD, antithyroid drugs for less than 3 months. After RNA was extracted from PBMCs, the TCR library was made from it. Combining iRepertoire HTBI primers with Arm-PCR of CDR3 regions, the authors built TCR beta libraries. TCRdb ran MiXCR on the multiplex PCR reads and lists one entry per CDR3 protein. The repertoire has about 470,000 distinct CDR3 sequences, roughly 15% of them found once; the top ten carry more than 9%. A further study also used this sample, focusing on T cells in Graves' hyperthyroidism and ophthalmopathy. That work states: Patients having uncontrolled infection, another autoimmune disease, pregnancy or lactation were not included. The primer set for the first-round RT-PCR of the TCR CDR3 was HTBI.

The sequence came from a man aged 40-49 years with Graves disease. This rearrangement joins TRBV12-5 to TRBJ2-2; 10 positions match TRBD2. The material sequenced was peripheral blood mononuclear cells (PBMCs), taken at new diagnosis, from a patient treated with antithyroid drugs. CDR3 sequence (DNA): TGTGCTAGTGGTTTGGTTCTAGCGGGAGTAACCGGGGAGCTGTTTTTT. Protein sequence: CASGLVLAGVTGELFF.